The entry below gives a single T cell receptor (beta chain) sequence along with its context. Some clones are missing from TCRdb's copy, which holds only in-frame ones; the method was immunoSEQ multiplex PCR. Of more than 5,000 clones listed, 70% to 90% are singletons. The data are from a study of follicular helper T cells after annual influenza vaccination. Time point denoted: 2015-2016 season, pre-vaccination. Sequencing used CXCR5+ CD38- circulating T follicular helper cells from blood, obtained on the day of influenza vaccination. Noted subset: circulating Tfh, non-naive CD4+CXCR5+PD-1+ (ICOS+CD38+ or ICOS-CD38-). The clonotype originates from an adult who received the influenza vaccine.

The CDR3 reads CATSFDSSGTDTQYF. DNA for the CDR3: TGTGCCACTAGTTTCGACTCCTCTGGCACAGATACGCAGTATTTT. The rearrangement joins TRBV15 to TRBJ2-3; D is ambiguous. The CDR3 length is 15 residues. The germline V gene encodes CDR1 LNHNV and CDR2 YYDKDF (reference sequence). V lost 9 bases and J 1 base, leaving 17 bases between the germline ends.